This passage covers 13 T cell receptor beta chains from one sample sequenced in a study of blood T cell repertoires in COVID-19. Libraries were prepared by immunoSEQ multiplex PCR; TCRdb keeps only in-frame clonotypes and omits some of them. The table includes 350,000 to 450,000 clones, about 88% detected once. Sequencing was done on a sample of PBMCs or T cells enriched from blood (not recorded which). The receptors originated from a woman between 18 and 29 years old who had been exposed to COVID-19.

The chain links TRBV7-2 to TRBJ1-2, with D tentatively TRBD1 (6 bases). This CDR3 comprises 13 residues. V was clipped by 5 bases and J by 5 bases, with 12 bases between them. CDR1 is SGHTA and CDR2 is FQGNSA in the germline V gene. Here the CDR3 reads CASSPDRQYGYTF. DNA for the CDR3: TGTGCCAGCAGCCCCGACAGGCAATATGGCTACACCTTC.

The chain joins TRBV27 to TRBJ2-3, with 12 nucleotides matching TRBD2. V gave up 5 bases and J gave up 4 bases; unmatched junction bases: 16. Per the germline V gene, CDR1 is MNHEY and CDR2 is SMNVEV (reference sequence). This CDR3 has 19 residues. CDR3 in DNA: TGTGCCAGCAGTCAAACTTACCCCTCTAGCGGGGGGGATTCAGATACGCAGTATTTT. It codes for CASSQTYPSSGGDSDTQYF.

Only a few counts were recorded for this clone. The genes are TRBV3-1 (or the pseudogene TRBV3-2) and TRBJ2-1; TRBD2 matches at 9 bases. Germline lookup yields CDR1 LGHDT and CDR2 YNNKEL (reference sequence). This CDR3 region has 16 residues. The V gene end was trimmed by 1 base and the J gene end by 6 bases; junction bases not matched to a gene: 7. The CDR3 nucleotides read TGTGCCAGCAGCCAAGGTCCTAGCGGGACAAGCAATGAGCAGTTCTTC. Protein: CASSQGPSGTSNEQFF.

The chain carries TRBV24-1 and TRBJ2-5; the match to TRBD1 covers 9 bases. The germline CDR1 and CDR2 sequences are KGHDR and SFDVKD. The CDR3 is 13 amino acids. The V and J ends lost 12 bases and 5 bases, in that order; junction bases with no gene match: 9. CDR3 bases: TGTGCCTCACAGGGGGCGACTGGCGAGACCCAGTACTTC. It yields the protein CASQGATGETQYF.

This clone was observed once. The V gene is TRBV2, the J gene TRBJ2-7; 10 positions agree with TRBD2. V was pared by 5 bases and J by 3 bases, with 7 bases of the junction left unmatched. Per the germline V gene, CDR1 is SNHLY and CDR2 is FYNNEI. This CDR3 region has 15 residues. CDR3 sequence reads: CASSTSSGSNYEQYF. DNA of the CDR3: TGTGCCAGCAGTACCTCTAGCGGGAGCAACTACGAGCAGTACTTC.

J is TRBJ2-7 and V is TRBV7-2; 10 bases agree with TRBD1. Trimming at V came to 1 base and at J to 4 bases, leaving 10 bases not matched to a gene. Germline CDR1 reads SGHTA; CDR2 reads FQGNSA. This CDR3 is 17 amino acids long. CDR3 region: CASSLGGGQGFLYEQYF. The DNA of the CDR3 is TGTGCCAGCAGCTTAGGTGGGGGACAGGGGTTTTTATACGAGCAGTACTTC.

This chain uses TRBV11-1 with TRBJ1-1, with 8 bases aligning to TRBD1. This CDR3 is built from 13 residues. Germline lookup yields CDR1 SGHAT and CDR2 FQDESV (reference sequence). V lost 11 bases to trimming and J lost 4 bases; unmatched junction nucleotides: 9. CDR3 bases: TGTGCCGGCACCGGACAGGGATTCACTGAAGCTTTCTTT. It translates to CAGTGQGFTEAFF.

This clone appeared a single time. The V and J genes are TRBV11-1 and TRBJ1-2; D remains ambiguous. The germline V gene has CDR1 SGHAT and CDR2 FQDESV (reference sequence). The CDR3 has 13 amino acids. Between the trimmed V and J ends, which lost 2 bases and 3 bases, there was a span of 7 bases. For the CDR3, the DNA is TGTGCCAGCAGCTTAACCGGGTACTATGGCTACACCTTC. Encoded protein: CASSLTGYYGYTF.

The chain couples TRBV6-5 to TRBJ1-4, with a weak D call TRBD1 (5 bases). V lost 2 bases and J lost 4, with 14 bases in between. Germline-derived CDR1 and CDR2 are MNHEY and SVGAGI. The CDR3 totals 16 residues. The CDR3 DNA is TGTGCCAGCAGTTACCACAGGAGTTCTTTTAATGAAAAACTGTTTTTT. Translating it yields CASSYHRSSFNEKLFF.

The chain joins TRBV24-1 to TRBJ2-7; 10 nucleotides align to TRBD2. The CDR3 is made up of 13 amino acids. The junction had 3 bases not matched to a gene; V was cut back by 6 bases and J by 5 bases. Germline V gene lookup returns CDR1 KGHDR and CDR2 SFDVKD. CDR3 bases: TGTGCCACCAGTCCTAGCGGGAGCAACGAGCAGTACTTC. Translated, it gives CATSPSGSNEQYF.

V is TRBV7-3 and J is TRBJ2-3; 7 nucleotides line up with TRBD1. Germline V gene data show CDR1 as SGHTA and CDR2 as FQGTGA. The CDR3 is 17 residues long. V shed 2 bases, J shed 5 bases, and the junction held 13 bases outside the gene matches. The CDR3 spells CASSLDPVEGAKDTQYF. CDR3 sequence (DNA): TGTGCCAGCAGCTTAGACCCGGTAGAGGGGGCCAAAGATACGCAGTATTTT.

The V gene is TRBV28, the J gene TRBJ1-3, with D perhaps TRBD1 (6 bases). Germline V lookup: CDR1 MDHEN, CDR2 SYDVKM. With 6 bases removed from V and 4 bases from J, the gap between germline ends came to 10 bases. The CDR3 is made up of 13 amino acids. CDR3 region: CASSPDSGNTIYF. The CDR3 DNA reads TGTGCCAGCAGCCCGGACAGCGGAAACACCATATATTTT.

V usage is TRBV11-2 and J usage is TRBJ1-1; D is ambiguous. With 1 base removed from V and 3 bases from J, the gap between germline ends came to 9 bases. The CDR3 extends over 14 amino acids. Germline V gene lookup returns CDR1 SGHAT and CDR2 FQNNGV. CDR3 residues: CASSLVGSYTEAFF. CDR3 bases: TGTGCCAGCAGCTTAGTGGGCAGTTACACTGAAGCTTTCTTT. Complete variable domain (other parts from reference TRBV11-2 and TRBJ1-1): EAGVAQSPRYKIIEKRQSVAFWCNPISGHATLYWYQQILGQGPKLLIQFQNNGVVDDSQLPKDRFSAERLKGVDSTLKIQPAKLEDSAVYLCASSLVGSYTEAFFGQGTRLTVV.